The rows below give T cell receptor beta chains drawn from one sample of a study of T cells after posttransplantation cyclophosphamide. Libraries were prepared by immunoSEQ multiplex PCR; TCRdb keeps only in-frame clonotypes and omits some of them. The table lists about 53,000 clones, approximately 86% of them singletons. The source material was PBMCs. The receptors derive from a man aged 30 to 39 with a blood cancer, CMV-positive, and with a related stem cell donor. Each CDR3 is given with its conserved first and last residue. D genes are given only for firm matches. Not all rows give a size; the values are once, few, many and, for expanded clones, a class.

V	size	J	D	DNA	CDR3
TRBV9	NA	TRBJ2-3	NA	TGTGCCAGCAGTGGTTCTAGTTCCCGAACCACAGATACGCAGTATTTT	CASSGSSSRTTDTQYF
TRBV2	once	TRBJ1-2	NA	TGTGCCAGCAGTGACAGCTATGGCTACACCTTC	CASSDSYGYTF
TRBV18	NA	TRBJ1-2	NA	TGTGCCAGCTCACCTGCGGCCAACTATGGCTACACCTTC	CASSPAANYGYTF
TRBV19	NA	TRBJ2-3	NA	TGTGCCAGCCAGGGCAGGGGCGATGCGGATACGCAGTATTTT	CASQGRGDADTQYF
TRBV4-3	NA	TRBJ2-3	TRBD1	TGCGCCAGCAGCCAAGAGACCGGGACAGCCAACACAGATACGCAGTATTTT	CASSQETGTANTDTQYF
TRBV5-1	NA	TRBJ2-3	TRBD2	TGCGCCAGCAGCCCTACAGGGCTAGCGGGAGGTACGCAGTATTTT	CASSPTGLAGGTQYF
TRBV2	NA	TRBJ2-3	TRBD1	TGTGCCAGCAGGGGGGACAGAAGCACAGATACGCAGTATTTT	CASRGDRSTDTQYF
TRBV29-1	NA	TRBJ2-7	NA	TGCGCCACTGAGGGCAGCTCACTCTACGAGCAGTACTTC	CATEGSSLYEQYF
TRBV4-2	once	TRBJ2-1	NA	TGTGCCAGCAGCCAAAGACCCCTCCCCAGTGAGGGCAATGAGCAGTTCTTC	CASSQRPLPSEGNEQFF
TRBV7-9	NA	TRBJ1-1	NA	TGTGCCAGCAGCCCAGTAAGAGACAGTGCGAACACTGAAGCTTTCTTT	CASSPVRDSANTEAFF